This T cell receptor beta chain was captured by sequencing in a study of blood T cell repertoires in COVID-19. This clone was counted a few times. Method: immunoSEQ multiplex PCR; TCRdb's copy keeps in-frame clones and lacks some. The repertoire holds over 120,000 clones, with nearly 80% as singletons. The CDR3 spans 13 residues. In germline, CDR1 is GTSNPN, CDR2 SVGIG (reference sequence). Trimming took 8 bases from V and 4 from J; bases not matched to a gene: 8. The gene calls are TRBV30 and TRBJ1-1; 9 bases are a match to TRBD1. This receptor was obtained from a woman aged 50 to 60 who had recovered from COVID-19. Material: PBMCs or T cells enriched from blood (not recorded which). The CDR3: CAGEQGAGTEAFF. In DNA, the CDR3 is TGTGCCGGCGAACAGGGGGCGGGCACTGAAGCTTTCTTT.